This TCR beta chain emerged from a study of cytomegalovirus exposure and HLA in healthy donors. Study context: A later analysis reported the 130 or so validation repertoires used the same platform as the roughly 700 first-cohort repertoires. Study findings and constraints: High specificity and sensitivity for cytomegalovirus status were reported for the classifier.

Method: immunoSEQ multiplex PCR; TCRdb's copy keeps in-frame clones and lacks some. The data hold some 330,000 clones, with approximately 90% observed a single time. With V trimmed by 0 bases and J by 6 bases, 2 bases remained unmatched. Germline V gene data show CDR1 as LGHNA and CDR2 as YSLEER. CDR3 length equals 14 residues. Comment on this clone: Its antigen is not identified.

The sample was PBMCs. This clonotype was sampled from a woman aged 18-29 years in good health and CMV-seronegative. This chain joins TRBV4-3 and TRBJ1-2, with TRBD1 matching 9 bases. The CDR3 nucleotides are TGCGCCAGCAGCCAAGAGGGGACAGGGAATGGCTACACCTTC. This codes for CASSQEGTGNGYTF.